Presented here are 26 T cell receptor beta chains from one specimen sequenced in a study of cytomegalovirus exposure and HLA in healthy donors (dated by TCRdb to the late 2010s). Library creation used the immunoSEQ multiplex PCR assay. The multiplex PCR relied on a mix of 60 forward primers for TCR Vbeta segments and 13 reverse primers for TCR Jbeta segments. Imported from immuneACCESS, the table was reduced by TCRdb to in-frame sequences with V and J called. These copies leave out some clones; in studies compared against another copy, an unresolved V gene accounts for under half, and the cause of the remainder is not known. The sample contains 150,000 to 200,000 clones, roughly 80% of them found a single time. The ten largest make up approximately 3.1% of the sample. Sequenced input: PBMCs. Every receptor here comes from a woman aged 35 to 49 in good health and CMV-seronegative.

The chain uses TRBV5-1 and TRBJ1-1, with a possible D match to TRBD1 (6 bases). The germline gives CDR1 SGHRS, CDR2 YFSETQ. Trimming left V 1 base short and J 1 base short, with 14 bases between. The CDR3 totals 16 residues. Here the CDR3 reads CASSLRGRGRNTEAFF. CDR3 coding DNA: TGCGCCAGCAGCTTGAGGGGGAGGGGACGGAACACTGAAGCTTTCTTT.

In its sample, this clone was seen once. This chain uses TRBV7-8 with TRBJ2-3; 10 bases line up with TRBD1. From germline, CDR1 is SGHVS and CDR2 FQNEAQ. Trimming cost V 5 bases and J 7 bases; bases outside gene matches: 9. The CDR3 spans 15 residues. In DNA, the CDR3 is TGTGCCAGCAGCCCACGCCGGGACAGGGGCCATACGCAGTATTTT. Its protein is CASSPRRDRGHTQYF.

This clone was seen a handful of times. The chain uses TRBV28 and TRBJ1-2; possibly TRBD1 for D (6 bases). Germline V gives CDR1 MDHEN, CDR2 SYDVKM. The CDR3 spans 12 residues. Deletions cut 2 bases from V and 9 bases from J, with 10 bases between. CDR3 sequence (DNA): TGTGCCAGCAGTTTAAGGGGGATGAGCTACACCTTC. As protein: CASSLRGMSYTF.

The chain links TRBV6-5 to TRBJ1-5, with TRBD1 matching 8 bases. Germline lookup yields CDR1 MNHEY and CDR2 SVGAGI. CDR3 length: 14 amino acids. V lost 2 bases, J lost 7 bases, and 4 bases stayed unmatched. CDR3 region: CASSYTAGGQPQHF. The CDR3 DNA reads TGTGCCAGCAGTTACACAGCAGGGGGCCAGCCCCAGCATTTT.

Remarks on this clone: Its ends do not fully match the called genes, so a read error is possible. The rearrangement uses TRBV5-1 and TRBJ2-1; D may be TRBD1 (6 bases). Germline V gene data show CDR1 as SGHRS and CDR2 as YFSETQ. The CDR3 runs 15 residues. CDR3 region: CASSLQGSPYTEQFF. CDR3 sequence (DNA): TGCGCCAGCAGCTTGCAGGGGTCCCCTTACACTGAGCAGTTCTTC.

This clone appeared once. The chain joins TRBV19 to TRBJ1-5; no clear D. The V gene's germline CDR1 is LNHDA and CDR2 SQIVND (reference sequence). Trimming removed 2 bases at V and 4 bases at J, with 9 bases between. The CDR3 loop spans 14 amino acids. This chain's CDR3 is CASSIWRLNQPQHF. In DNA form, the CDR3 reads TGTGCCAGTAGTATATGGCGACTAAATCAGCCCCAGCATTTT. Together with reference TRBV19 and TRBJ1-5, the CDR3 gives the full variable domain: DGGITQSPKYLFRKEGQNVTLSCEQNLNHDAMYWYRQDPGQGLRLIYYSQIVNDFQKGDIAEGYSVSREKKESFPLTVTSAQKNPTAFYLCASSIWRLNQPQHFGDGTRLSIL.

CDR3 in amino acids: CASSLGQGSGNTIYF. DNA for the CDR3: TGTGCCAGCAGCCTCGGACAGGGGAGTGGAAACACCATATATTTT. The V call is TRBV7-2, the J call TRBJ1-3; 9 bases agree with TRBD1. CDR1 is SGHTA, CDR2 FQGNSA, per germline. CDR3 length: 15 residues. The V gene end was trimmed by 5 bases and the J gene end by 3 bases; junction bases not matched to a gene: 5.

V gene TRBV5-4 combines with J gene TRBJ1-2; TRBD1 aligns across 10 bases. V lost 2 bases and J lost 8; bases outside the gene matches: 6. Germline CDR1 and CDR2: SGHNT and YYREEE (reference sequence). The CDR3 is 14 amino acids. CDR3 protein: CASSLRQGARGYTF. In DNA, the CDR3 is TGTGCCAGCAGCTTAAGACAGGGGGCGAGGGGCTACACCTTC.

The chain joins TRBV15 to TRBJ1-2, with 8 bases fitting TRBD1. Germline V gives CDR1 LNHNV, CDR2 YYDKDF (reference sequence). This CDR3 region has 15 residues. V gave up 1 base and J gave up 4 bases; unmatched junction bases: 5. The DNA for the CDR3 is TGTGCCACCAGCAGAGCCGGGACAGGATCCTATGGCTACACCTTC. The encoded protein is CATSRAGTGSYGYTF.

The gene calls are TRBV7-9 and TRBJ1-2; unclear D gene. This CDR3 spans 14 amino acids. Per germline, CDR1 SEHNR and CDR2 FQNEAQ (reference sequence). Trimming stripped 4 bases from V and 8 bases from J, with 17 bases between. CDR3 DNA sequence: TGTGCCAGCAGCTCATCGGTTAGATTGCGAGGCTACACCTTC. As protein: CASSSSVRLRGYTF.

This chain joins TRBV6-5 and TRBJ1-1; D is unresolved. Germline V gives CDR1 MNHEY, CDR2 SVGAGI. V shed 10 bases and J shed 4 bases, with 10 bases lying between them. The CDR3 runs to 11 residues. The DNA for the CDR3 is TGTGCCACCTACCGTTCCACTGAAGCTTTCTTT. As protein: CATYRSTEAFF.

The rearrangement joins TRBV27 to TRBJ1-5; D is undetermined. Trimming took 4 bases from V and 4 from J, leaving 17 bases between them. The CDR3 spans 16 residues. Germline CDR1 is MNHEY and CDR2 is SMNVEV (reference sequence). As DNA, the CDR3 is TGTGCCAGCAGTTCCACGCAATCCGTGAGGAATCAGCCCCAGCATTTT. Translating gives CASSSTQSVRNQPQHF.

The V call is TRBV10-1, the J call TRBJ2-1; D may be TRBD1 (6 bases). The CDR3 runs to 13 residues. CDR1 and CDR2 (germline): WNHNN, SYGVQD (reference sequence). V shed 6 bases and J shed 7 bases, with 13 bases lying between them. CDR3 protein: CASSPGTPNEQFF. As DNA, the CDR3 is TGCGCCAGCAGCCCCGGGACACCTAATGAGCAGTTCTTC.

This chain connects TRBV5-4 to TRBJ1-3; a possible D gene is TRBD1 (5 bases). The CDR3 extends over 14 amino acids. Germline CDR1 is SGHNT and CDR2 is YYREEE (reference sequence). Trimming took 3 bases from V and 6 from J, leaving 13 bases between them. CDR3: CASSSGLGVNTIYF. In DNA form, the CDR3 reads TGTGCCAGCAGCTCAGGATTAGGGGTAAACACCATATATTTT.

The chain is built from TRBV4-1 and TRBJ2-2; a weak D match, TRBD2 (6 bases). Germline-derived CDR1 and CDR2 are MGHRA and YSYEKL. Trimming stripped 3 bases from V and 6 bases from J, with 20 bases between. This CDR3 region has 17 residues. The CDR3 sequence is CASSHSRREKRAGELFF. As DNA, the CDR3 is TGCGCCAGCAGCCACAGCCGCAGGGAGAAGCGGGCCGGGGAGCTGTTTTTT.

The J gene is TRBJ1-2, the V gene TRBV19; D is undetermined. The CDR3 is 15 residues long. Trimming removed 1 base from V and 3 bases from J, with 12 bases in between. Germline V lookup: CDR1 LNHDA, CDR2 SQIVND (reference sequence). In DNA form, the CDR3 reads TGTGCCAGTAGTATAGTGAACCGCCGGGACTATGGCTACACCTTC. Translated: CASSIVNRRDYGYTF.

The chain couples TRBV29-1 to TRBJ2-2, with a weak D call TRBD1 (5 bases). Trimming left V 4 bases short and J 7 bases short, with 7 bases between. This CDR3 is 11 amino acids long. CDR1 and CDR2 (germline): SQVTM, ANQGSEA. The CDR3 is CSVGTYGELFF. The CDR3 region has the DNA TGCAGCGTTGGGACATACGGGGAGCTGTTTTTT.

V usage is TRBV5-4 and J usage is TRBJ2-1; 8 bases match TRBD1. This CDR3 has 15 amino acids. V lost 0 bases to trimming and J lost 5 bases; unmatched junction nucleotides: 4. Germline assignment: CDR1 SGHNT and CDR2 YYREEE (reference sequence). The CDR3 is CASSLDRGSHNEQFF. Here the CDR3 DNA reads TGTGCCAGCAGCTTGGACAGGGGGTCGCACAATGAGCAGTTCTTC.

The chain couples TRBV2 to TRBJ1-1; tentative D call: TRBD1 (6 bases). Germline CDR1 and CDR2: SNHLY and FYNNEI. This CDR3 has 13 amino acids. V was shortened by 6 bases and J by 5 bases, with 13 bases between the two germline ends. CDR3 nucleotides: TGTGCCAGCAGGACAAACAGGGTTACTGAAGCTTTCTTT. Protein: CASRTNRVTEAFF.

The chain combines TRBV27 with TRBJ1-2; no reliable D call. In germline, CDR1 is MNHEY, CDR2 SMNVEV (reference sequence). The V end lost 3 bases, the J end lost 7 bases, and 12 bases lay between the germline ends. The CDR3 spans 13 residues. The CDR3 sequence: CASSFSAARGYTF. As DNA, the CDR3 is TGTGCCAGCAGTTTCTCGGCGGCGCGTGGCTACACCTTC.

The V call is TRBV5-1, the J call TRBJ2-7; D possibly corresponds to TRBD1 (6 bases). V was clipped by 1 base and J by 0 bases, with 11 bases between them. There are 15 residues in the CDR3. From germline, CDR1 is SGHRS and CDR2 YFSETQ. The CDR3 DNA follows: TGCGCCAGCAGCTTGACAGGGAGATCCTCCTACGAGCAGTACTTC. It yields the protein CASSLTGRSSYEQYF.

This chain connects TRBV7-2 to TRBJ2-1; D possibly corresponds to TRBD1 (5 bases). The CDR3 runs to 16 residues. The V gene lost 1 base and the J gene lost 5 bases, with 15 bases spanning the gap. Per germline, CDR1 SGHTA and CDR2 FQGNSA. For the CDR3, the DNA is TGTGCCAGCAGCTTAGTAGGCCAGGGATCGAACAATGAGCAGTTCTTC. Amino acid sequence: CASSLVGQGSNNEQFF.

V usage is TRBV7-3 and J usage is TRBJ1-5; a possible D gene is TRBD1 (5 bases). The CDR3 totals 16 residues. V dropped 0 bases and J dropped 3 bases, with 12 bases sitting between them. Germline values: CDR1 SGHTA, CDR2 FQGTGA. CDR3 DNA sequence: TGTGCCAGCAGCTTAACAGCGGGGCTATACAATCAGCCCCAGCATTTT. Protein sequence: CASSLTAGLYNQPQHF.

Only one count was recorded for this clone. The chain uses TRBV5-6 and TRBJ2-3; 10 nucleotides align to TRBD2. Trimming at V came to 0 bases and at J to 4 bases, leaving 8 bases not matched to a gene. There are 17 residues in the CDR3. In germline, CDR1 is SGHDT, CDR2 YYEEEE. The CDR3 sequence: CASSLGVAGGPADTQYF. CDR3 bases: TGTGCCAGCAGCTTGGGAGTAGCGGGGGGCCCGGCAGATACGCAGTATTTT.

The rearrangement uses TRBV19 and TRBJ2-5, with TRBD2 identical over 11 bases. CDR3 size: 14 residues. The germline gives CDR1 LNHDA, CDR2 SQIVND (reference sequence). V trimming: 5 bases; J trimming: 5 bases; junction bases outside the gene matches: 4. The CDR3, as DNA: TGTGCCAGTAGTTTAACTAGCGGGGGTGAGACCCAGTACTTC. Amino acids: CASSLTSGGETQYF.

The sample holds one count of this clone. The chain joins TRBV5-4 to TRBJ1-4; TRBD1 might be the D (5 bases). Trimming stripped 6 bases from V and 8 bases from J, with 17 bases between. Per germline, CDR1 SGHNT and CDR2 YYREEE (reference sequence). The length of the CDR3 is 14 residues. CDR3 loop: CASTRGGSSEKLFF. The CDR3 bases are TGTGCCAGCACGCGGGGGGGGAGCTCCGAAAAACTGTTTTTT.